The present TCR beta chain was sequenced within a study of blood T cell repertoires in COVID-19. Study summary: Whether acute or convalescent, the COVID-19 samples came from the United States, Italy and Spain.

V trimming: 1 base; J trimming: 4 bases; junction bases outside the gene matches: 7. The CDR3 covers 18 residues. Germline CDR1 LNHDA, CDR2 SQIVND (reference sequence). Some clones are missing from TCRdb's copy, which holds only in-frame ones; the method was immunoSEQ multiplex PCR. The table shows roughly 260,000 clones, with roughly nine tenths occurring only once. Sequenced: peripheral blood. The chain is built from TRBV19 and TRBJ2-2, with 12 bases identical to TRBD1. The source is a man between 60 and 75 years old who had recovered from COVID-19. CDR3 in amino acids: CASSIGDLGQGATGELFF. CDR3 sequence (DNA): TGTGCCAGTAGTATAGGGGATTTGGGACAGGGGGCCACCGGGGAGCTGTTTTTT.